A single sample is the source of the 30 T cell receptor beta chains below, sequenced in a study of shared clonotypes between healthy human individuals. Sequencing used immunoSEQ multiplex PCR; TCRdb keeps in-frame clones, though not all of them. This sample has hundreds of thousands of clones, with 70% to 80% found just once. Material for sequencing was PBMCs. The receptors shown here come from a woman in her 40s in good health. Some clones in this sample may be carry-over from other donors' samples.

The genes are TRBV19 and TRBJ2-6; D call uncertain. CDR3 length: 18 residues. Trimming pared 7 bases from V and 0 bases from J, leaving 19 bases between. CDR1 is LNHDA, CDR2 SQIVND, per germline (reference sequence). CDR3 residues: CASTAPAQLSSGANVLTF. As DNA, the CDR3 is TGTGCCAGTACTGCCCCGGCCCAGCTATCCTCTGGGGCCAACGTCCTGACTTTC.

This chain's CDR3 is CASSLAATTYEQYF. For the CDR3, the DNA is TGTGCCAGCAGCTTAGCGGCAACCACCTACGAGCAGTACTTC. The V and J genes are TRBV7-9 and TRBJ2-7; no definite D call. The CDR3 consists of 14 residues. Germline V gene sequence: CDR1 SEHNR, CDR2 FQNEAQ (reference sequence). Trimming took off 0 bases at V and 2 bases at J, with 8 bases between the two ends.

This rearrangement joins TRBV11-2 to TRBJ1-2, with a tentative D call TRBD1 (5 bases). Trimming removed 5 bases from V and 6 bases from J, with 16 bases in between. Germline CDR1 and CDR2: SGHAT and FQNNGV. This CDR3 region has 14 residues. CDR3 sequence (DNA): TGTGCCAGCAGCCCCGGGACGGCGGCCGATGGCTACACCTTC. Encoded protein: CASSPGTAADGYTF. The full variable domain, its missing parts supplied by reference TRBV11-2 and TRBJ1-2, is EAGVAQSPRYKIIEKRQSVAFWCNPISGHATLYWYQQILGQGPKLLIQFQNNGVVDDSQLPKDRFSAERLKGVDSTLKIQPAKLEDSAVYLCASSPGTAADGYTFGSGTRLTVV.

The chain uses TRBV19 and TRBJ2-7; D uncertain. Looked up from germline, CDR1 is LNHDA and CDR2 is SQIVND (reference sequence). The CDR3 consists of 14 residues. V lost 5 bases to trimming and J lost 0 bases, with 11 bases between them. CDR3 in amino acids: CASSATELSYEQYF. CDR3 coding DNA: TGTGCCAGTAGTGCCACAGAACTCTCCTACGAGCAGTACTTC.

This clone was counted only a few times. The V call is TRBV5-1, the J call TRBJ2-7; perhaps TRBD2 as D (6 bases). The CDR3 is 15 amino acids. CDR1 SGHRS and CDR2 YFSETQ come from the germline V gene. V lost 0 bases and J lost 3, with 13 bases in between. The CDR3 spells CASSLALTGDYEQYF. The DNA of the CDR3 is TGCGCCAGCAGCTTGGCCCTTACGGGGGACTACGAGCAGTACTTC.

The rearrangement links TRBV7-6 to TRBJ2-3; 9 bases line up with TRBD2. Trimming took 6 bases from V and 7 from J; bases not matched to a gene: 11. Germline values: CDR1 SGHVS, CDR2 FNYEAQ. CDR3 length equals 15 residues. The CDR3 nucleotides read TGTGCCAGCAGTGAGACAAGCGGGAGGTTTAATACGCAGTATTTT. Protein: CASSETSGRFNTQYF.

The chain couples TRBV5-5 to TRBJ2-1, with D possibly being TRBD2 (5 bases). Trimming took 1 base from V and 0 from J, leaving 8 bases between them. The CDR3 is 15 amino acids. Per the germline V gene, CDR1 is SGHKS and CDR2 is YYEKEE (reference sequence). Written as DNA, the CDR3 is TGTGCCAGCAGCTTGAGCGGAAGCTCCTACAATGAGCAGTTCTTC. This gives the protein CASSLSGSSYNEQFF.

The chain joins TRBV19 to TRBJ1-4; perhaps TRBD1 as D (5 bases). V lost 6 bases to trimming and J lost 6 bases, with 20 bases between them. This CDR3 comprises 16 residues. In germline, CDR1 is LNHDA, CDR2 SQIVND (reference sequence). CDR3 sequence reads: CASSSIVAGKDEKLFF. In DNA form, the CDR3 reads TGTGCCAGTAGCAGTATTGTGGCAGGGAAGGATGAAAAACTGTTTTTT.

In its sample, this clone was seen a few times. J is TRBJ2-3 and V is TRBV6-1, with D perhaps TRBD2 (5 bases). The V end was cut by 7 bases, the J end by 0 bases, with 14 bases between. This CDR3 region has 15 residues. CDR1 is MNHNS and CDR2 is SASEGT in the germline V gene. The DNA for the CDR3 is TGTGCCAGCACGGCGAGGAGGCCTAGCACAGATACGCAGTATTTT. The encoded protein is CASTARRPSTDTQYF.

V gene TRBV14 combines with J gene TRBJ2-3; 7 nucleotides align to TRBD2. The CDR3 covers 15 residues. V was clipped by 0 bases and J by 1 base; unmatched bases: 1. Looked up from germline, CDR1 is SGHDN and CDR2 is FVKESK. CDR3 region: CASSQESGGTDTQYF. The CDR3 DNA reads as TGTGCCAGCAGCCAAGAAAGCGGGGGCACAGATACGCAGTATTTT.

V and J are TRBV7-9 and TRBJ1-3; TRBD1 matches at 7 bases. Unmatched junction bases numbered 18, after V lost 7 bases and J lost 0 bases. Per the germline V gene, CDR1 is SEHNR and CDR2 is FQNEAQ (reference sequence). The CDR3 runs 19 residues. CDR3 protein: CASIPTGTAPKGSGNTIYF. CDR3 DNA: TGTGCCAGCATCCCTACCGGGACAGCGCCTAAGGGCTCTGGAAACACCATATATTTT.

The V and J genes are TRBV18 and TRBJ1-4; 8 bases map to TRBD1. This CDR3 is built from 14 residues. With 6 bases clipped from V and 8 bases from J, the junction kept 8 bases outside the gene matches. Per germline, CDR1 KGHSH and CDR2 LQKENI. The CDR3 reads CASSPRDRSEKLFF. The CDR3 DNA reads TGTGCCAGCTCCCCCCGGGACAGGTCAGAAAAACTGTTTTTT.

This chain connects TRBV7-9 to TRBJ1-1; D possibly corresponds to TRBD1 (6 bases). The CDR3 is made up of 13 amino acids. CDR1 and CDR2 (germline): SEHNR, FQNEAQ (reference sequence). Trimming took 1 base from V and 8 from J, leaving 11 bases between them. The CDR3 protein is CASSLGGQTEAFF. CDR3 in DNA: TGTGCCAGCAGCTTAGGGGGACAAACCGAAGCTTTCTTT. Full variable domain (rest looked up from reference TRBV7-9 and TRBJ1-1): DTGVSQNPRHKITKRGQNVTFRCDPISEHNRLYWYRQTLGQGPEFLTYFQNEAQLEKSRLLSDRFSAERPKGSFSTLEIQRTEQGDSAMYLCASSLGGQTEAFFGQGTRLTVV.

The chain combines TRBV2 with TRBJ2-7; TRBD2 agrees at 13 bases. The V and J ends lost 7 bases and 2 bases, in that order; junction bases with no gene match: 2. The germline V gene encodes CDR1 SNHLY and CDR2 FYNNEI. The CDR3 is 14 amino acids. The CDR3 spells CASKGLAGTYEQYF. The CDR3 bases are TGTGCCAGCAAGGGACTAGCGGGGACCTACGAGCAGTACTTC. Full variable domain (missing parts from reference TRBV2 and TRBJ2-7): EPEVTQTPSHQVTQMGQEVILRCVPISNHLYFYWYRQILGQKVEFLVSFYNNEISEKSEIFDDQFSVERPDGSNFTLKIRSTKLEDSAMYFCASKGLAGTYEQYFGPGTRLTVT.

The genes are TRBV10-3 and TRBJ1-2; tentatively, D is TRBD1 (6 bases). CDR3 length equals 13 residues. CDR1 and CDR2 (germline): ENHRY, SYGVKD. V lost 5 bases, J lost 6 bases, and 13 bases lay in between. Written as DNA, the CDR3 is TGTGCCATCAGTCTTACAGGGAGGAATGGCTACACCTTC. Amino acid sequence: CAISLTGRNGYTF.

The CDR3 here is CASSMEDRFKANTEAFF. CDR3 DNA sequence: TGTGCCAGTAGTATGGAAGACAGATTTAAAGCGAACACTGAAGCTTTCTTT. This chain joins TRBV19 and TRBJ1-1; D might be TRBD1 (5 bases). V was cut by 3 bases and J by 1 base, with 18 bases left in between. Germline V gene sequence: CDR1 LNHDA, CDR2 SQIVND (reference sequence). CDR3 size: 17 residues. The full variable domain, in which reference TRBV19 and TRBJ1-1 provide the parts outside the CDR3, is DGGITQSPKYLFRKEGQNVTLSCEQNLNHDAMYWYRQDPGQGLRLIYYSQIVNDFQKGDIAEGYSVSREKKESFPLTVTSAQKNPTAFYLCASSMEDRFKANTEAFFGQGTRLTVV.

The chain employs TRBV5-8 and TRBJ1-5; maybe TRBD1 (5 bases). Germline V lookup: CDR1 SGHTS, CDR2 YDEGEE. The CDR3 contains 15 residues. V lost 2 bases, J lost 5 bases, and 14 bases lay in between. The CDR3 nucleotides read TGTGCCAGCAGCTTTGACAGACGCCTCGATCAGCCCCAGCATTTT. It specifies CASSFDRRLDQPQHF.

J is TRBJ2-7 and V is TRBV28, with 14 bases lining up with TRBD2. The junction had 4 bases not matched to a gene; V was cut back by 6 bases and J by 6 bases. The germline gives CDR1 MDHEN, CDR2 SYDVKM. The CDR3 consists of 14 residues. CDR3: CASSLTSGRGEQYF. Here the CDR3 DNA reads TGTGCCAGCAGCCTGACTAGCGGGAGGGGCGAGCAGTACTTC. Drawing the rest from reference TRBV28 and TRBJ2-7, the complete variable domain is DVKVTQSSRYLVKRTGEKVFLECVQDMDHENMFWYRQDPGLGLRLIYFSYDVKMKEKGDIPEGYSVSREKKERFSLILESASTNQTSMYLCASSLTSGRGEQYFGPGTRLTVT.

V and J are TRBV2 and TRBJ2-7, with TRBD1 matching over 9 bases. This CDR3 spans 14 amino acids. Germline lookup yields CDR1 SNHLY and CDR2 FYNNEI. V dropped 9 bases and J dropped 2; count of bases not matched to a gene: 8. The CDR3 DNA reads TGTGCCAGTTCACAGGGGGCTCTCCCCTACGAGCAGTACTTC. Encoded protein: CASSQGALPYEQYF.

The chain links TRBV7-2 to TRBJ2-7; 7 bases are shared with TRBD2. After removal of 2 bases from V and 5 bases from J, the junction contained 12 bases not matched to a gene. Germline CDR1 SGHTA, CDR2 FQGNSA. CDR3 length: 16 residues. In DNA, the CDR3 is TGTGCCAGCAGCTTACGCTGGGGGAGGGCAGAGAACGAGCAGTACTTC. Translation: CASSLRWGRAENEQYF. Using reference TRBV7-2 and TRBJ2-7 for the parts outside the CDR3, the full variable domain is GAGVSQSPSNKVTEKGKDVELRCDPISGHTALYWYRQSLGQGLEFLIYFQGNSAPDKSGLPSDRFSAERTGGSVSTLTIQRTQQEDSAVYLCASSLRWGRAENEQYFGPGTRLTVT.

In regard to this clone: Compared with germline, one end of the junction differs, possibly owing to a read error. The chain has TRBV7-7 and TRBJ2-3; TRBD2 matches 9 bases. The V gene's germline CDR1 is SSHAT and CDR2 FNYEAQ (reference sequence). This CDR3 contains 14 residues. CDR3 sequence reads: CASSAGLATDTQYF. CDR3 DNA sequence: TGTGCTAGCAGCGCGGGACTAGCCACAGATACGCAGTATTTT.

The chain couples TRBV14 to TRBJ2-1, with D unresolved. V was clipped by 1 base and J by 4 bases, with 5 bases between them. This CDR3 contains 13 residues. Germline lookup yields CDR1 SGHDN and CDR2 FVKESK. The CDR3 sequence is CASSQGSYNEQFF. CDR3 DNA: TGTGCCAGCAGCCAAGGATCGTACAATGAGCAGTTCTTC. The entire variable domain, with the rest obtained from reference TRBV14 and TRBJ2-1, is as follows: EAGVTQFPSHSVIEKGQTVTLRCDPISGHDNLYWYRRVMGKEIKFLLHFVKESKQDESGMPNNRFLAERTGGTYSTLKVQPAELEDSGVYFCASSQGSYNEQFFGPGTRLTVL.

The CDR3 DNA reads as TGTGCCAGCAGCCGGGCAGGACTGAGCTACAATGAGCAGTTCTTC. Protein: CASSRAGLSYNEQFF. V and J are TRBV14 and TRBJ2-1; D might be TRBD2 (5 bases). The CDR3 is 15 amino acids. Germline V lookup: CDR1 SGHDN, CDR2 FVKESK. The V end was cut by 4 bases, the J end by 3 bases, with 13 bases between.

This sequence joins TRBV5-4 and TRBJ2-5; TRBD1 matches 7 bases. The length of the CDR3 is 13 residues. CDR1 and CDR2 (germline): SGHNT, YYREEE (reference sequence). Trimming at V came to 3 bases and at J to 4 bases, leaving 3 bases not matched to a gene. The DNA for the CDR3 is TGTGCCAGCAGCTCACAGGGGCGAGAGACCCAGTACTTC. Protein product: CASSSQGRETQYF.

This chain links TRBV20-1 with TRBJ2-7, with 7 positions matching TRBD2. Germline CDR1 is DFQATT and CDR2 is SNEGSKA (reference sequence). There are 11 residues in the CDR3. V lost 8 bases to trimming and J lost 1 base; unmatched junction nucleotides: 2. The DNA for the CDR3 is TGCAGTTTAGCGGGTTCCTACGAGCAGTACTTC. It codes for CSLAGSYEQYF.

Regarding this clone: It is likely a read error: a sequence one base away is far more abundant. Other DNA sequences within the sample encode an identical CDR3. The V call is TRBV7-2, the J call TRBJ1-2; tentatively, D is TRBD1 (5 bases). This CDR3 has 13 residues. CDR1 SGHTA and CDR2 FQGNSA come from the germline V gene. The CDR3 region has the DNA TGTGCCAGCAGCTTATGGCAGGGCCATGGCTATACCTTC. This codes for CASSLWQGHGYTF.

CDR3 coding DNA: TGTGCCAGCAGCGTAGAGCCCCTAGCGGGAGGGCCTTATGAGCAGTTCTTC. Amino acid sequence: CASSVEPLAGGPYEQFF. J is TRBJ2-1 and V is TRBV7-6; 12 nucleotides agree with TRBD2. The CDR3 runs 17 residues. Germline loops: CDR1 SGHVS, CDR2 FNYEAQ. Losses at the gene ends were 5 bases for V and 8 bases for J; bases not matched to a gene: 13.

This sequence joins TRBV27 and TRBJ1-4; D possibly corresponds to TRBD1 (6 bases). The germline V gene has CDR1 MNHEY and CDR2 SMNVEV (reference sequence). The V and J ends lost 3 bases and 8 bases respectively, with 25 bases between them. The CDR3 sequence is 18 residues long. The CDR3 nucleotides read TGTGCCAGCAGTTTCGATCCCCGGATGGCGGAAGGGGGGGAAAAACTGTTTTTT. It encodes CASSFDPRMAEGGEKLFF.

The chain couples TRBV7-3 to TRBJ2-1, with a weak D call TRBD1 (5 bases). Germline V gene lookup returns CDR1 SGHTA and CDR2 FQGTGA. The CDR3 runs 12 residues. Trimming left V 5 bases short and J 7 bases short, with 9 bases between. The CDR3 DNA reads TGTGCCAGCAGCGCAACAGGAAATGAGCAGTTCTTC. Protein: CASSATGNEQFF.

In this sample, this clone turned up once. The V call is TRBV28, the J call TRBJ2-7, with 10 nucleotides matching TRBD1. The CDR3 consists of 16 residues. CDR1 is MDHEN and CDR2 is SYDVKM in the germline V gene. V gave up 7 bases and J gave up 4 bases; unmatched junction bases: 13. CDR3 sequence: CASTPLWDRGKYEQYF. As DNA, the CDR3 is TGTGCCAGCACCCCACTTTGGGACAGGGGCAAATACGAGCAGTACTTC.